The 4 T cell receptor beta chains below come from one sample, sequenced in a study of cytomegalovirus exposure and HLA in healthy donors. Primers for the PCR totalled 60 Vbeta and 13 Jbeta. Data came from immunoSEQ multiplex PCR; TCRdb stores just in-frame clones and leaves some out. The sample lists about 130,000 clones, 75% to 90% occurring once. The specimen was PBMCs. These receptors came from a man aged 25 to 40 in good health and CMV-seropositive.

This chain connects TRBV10-3 to TRBJ1-1; D gene ambiguous. Germline V gene data show CDR1 as ENHRY and CDR2 as SYGVKD. This CDR3 is 14 amino acids long. Trimming shortened V by 2 bases and J by 5 bases, and 12 bases separated the two germline ends. DNA of the CDR3: TGTGCCATCAGTGAGGGGGAGGGAAGGACTGAAGCTTTCTTT. Residues: CAISEGEGRTEAFF.

The rearrangement uses TRBV5-1 and TRBJ1-4, with D hard to call. Germline loops: CDR1 SGHRS, CDR2 YFSETQ. Deletions cut 0 bases from V and 0 bases from J, with 15 bases between. This CDR3 is built from 18 residues. CDR3 residues: CASSLGRGPLATNEKLFF. The CDR3 nucleotides are TGCGCCAGCAGCTTGGGGAGAGGGCCCCTAGCAACTAATGAAAAACTGTTTTTT. The full variable domain, its missing parts supplied by reference TRBV5-1 and TRBJ1-4, is KAGVTQTPRYLIKTRGQQVTLSCSPISGHRSVSWYQQTPGQGLQFLFEYFSETQRNKGNFPGRFSGRQFSNSRSEMNVSTLELGDSALYLCASSLGRGPLATNEKLFFGSGTQLSVL.

About this clone: This same CDR3 is encoded by further DNA sequences in the sample. The chain uses TRBV10-1 and TRBJ2-7; no clear D. Trimming cost V 6 bases and J 1 base, with 7 bases left between them. The CDR3 totals 12 residues. Germline CDR1 is WNHNN and CDR2 is SYGVQD (reference sequence). The DNA of the CDR3 is TGCGCCAGCAGCGACGGGTCCTACGAGCAGTACTTC. Translated: CASSDGSYEQYF.

The chain is built from TRBV7-6 and TRBJ2-5; possible D gene TRBD2, 5 bases. The J call may be faulty, since TRBJ2-7 better matches the DNA end. The CDR3 extends over 13 amino acids. From germline, CDR1 is SGHVS and CDR2 FNYEAQ. CDR3 DNA sequence: TGTGCCAGCAGCGCGGACTGGGTCTACGAGCAGTACTTC. Translating gives CASSADWVYEQYF.